The T cell receptor (beta chain) described here comes from a study of blood T cell repertoires in COVID-19 (dated by TCRdb to 2018 to 2020). Describing the broader study: The collaborator samples originated in the United States, Italy and Spain and spanned the acute and convalescent phases of COVID-19. The samples were drawn from two sources: the first 160 participants of the ongoing ImmuneRACE study, and 1,000 to 1,500 subjects contributed by 6 global collaborators. The repertoires were released in a freely available public database meant as a resource for research on the immune response to SARS-CoV-2. HLA class I and class II types, where available, came from metadata supplied by the sample provider rather than from assay-based typing. The prospective study material was composed of cDNA or gDNA derived from T cells, B-cell-depleted T cells, or PBMCs. Sample metadata almost always included a de-identified subject ID, COVID-19 status, age in years and sex. Deeply sampled blood TCRbeta repertoires from subjects exposed to, actively infected with, or recovered from COVID-19 were included in the dataset. Points the paper makes about the study in general: How much clinical and demographic metadata was included differed by source and by participant, and the metadata was provided uncurated.

The cysteine opens and the phenylalanine closes a CDR3 of 13 amino acids. Just the 39-base CDR3 DNA is kept, in frame starting at base 1. As encoded in the germline V gene, CDR1 is ENHRY while CDR2 is SYGVKD. The collaborating institutions used their own protocols to collect whole blood in K2EDTA tubes. For TCRbeta analysis, collaborators shipped samples in one of three forms: frozen whole blood, isolated PBMCs, or DNA extracted from either of those sample types. TCRbeta CDR3 regions were amplified from genomic DNA by means of the immunoSEQ Assay, a bias-controlled multiplex PCR. On the study's bioinformatics: Nucleated cell counts per sample were estimated from amplification of reference gene primers within the assay. To quantify the absolute abundance of each unique TCRbeta CDR3 rearrangement, sequence reads were collapsed and filtered. For each sample, productive Simpson clonality was calculated as the square root of Simpson's diversity index across productive rearrangements. This is the immuneACCESS table as TCRdb keeps it, with only in-frame sequences that have V and J called. A part of the clones is gone; compared with another copy, unresolved V genes explain less than half, and the rest is unexplained. Clonal size and the V and J genes are those of that table, whereas D and trimming came from the DNA. The sample table records some 80,000 clones; roughly 82% of these occur just once. Jointly, the top ten make up 7% to 9.5% of the sample.

A note on this clone: The target of this receptor is not known. No per-base quality is available; no much larger clone lies one base away.

The sequenced material came from peripheral blood. The TCR sequence derives from a human donor in a cohort sampled during active COVID-19. The chain is encoded by TRBV10-3 joined to TRBJ2-7; TRBD2 matches 9 bases in the middle. The sequence in DNA is TGTTCACATTCCGGGACTAGCTTTTACGAGCAGTACTTC. It translates as CSHSGTSFYEQYF.